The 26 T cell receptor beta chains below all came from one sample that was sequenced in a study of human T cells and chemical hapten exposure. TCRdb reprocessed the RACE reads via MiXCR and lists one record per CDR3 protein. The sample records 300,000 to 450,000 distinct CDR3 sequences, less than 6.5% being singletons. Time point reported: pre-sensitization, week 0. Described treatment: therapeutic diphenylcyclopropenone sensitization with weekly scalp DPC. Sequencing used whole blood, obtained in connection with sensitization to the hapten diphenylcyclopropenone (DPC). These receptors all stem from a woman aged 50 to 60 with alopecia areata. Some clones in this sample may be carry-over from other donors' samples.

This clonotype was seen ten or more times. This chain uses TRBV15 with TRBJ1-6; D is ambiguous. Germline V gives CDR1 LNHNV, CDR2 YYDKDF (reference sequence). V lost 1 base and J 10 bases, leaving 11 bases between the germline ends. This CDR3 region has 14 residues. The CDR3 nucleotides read TGTGCCACCAGCAGAGCTCTCGTAGGATCACCCCTCCACTTT. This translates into CATSRALVGSPLHF.

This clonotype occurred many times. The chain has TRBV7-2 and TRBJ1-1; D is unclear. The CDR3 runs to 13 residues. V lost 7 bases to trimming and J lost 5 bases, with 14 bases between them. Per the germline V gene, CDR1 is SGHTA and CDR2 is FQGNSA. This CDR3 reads CASTYPPGTEAFF. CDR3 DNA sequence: TGTGCCAGCACCTATCCACCGGGGACTGAAGCTTTCTTT.

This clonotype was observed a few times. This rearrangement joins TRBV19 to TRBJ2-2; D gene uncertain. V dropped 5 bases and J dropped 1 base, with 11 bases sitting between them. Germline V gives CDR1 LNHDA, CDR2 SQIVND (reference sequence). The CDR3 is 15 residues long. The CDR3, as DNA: TGTGCCAGTAGTCTCCTCCGGCAGAACACCGGGGAGCTGTTTTTT. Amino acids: CASSLLRQNTGELFF.

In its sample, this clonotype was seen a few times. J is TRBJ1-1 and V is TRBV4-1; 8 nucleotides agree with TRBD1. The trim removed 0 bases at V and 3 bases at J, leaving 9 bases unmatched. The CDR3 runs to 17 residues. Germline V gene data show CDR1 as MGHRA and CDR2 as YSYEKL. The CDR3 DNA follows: TGCGCCAGCAGCCAAGACGGGCTCGGACAGGGCGACACTGAAGCTTTCTTT. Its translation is CASSQDGLGQGDTEAFF.

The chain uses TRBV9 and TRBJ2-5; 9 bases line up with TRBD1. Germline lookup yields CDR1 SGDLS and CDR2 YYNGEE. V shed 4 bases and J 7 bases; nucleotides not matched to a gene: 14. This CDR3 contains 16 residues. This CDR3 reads CASSQNPGTGSGTQYF. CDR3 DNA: TGTGCCAGCAGCCAGAACCCCGGGACAGGGTCCGGGACCCAGTACTTC.

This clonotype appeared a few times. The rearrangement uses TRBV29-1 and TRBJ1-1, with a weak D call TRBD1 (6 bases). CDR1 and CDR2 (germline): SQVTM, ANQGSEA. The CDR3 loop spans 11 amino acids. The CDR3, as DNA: TGCCTGGGGGCGAGCGGCACTGAAGCTTTCTTT. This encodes CLGASGTEAFF. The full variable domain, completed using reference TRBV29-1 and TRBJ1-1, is SAVISQKPSRDICQRGTSLTIQCQVDSQVTMMFWYRQQPGQSLTLIATANQGSEATYESGFVIDKFPISRPNLTFSTLTVSNMSPEDSSIYLCLGASGTEAFFGQGTRLTVV.

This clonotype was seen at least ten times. Here the CDR3 DNA reads TGTGCCAGCAGTCCAGCGGATCAGCCCCAGCATTTT. Its translation is CASSPADQPQHF. The V gene is TRBV2, the J gene TRBJ1-5; D remains ambiguous. V was cut by 5 bases and J by 5 bases, with 7 bases left in between. This CDR3 has 12 amino acids. Germline V gives CDR1 SNHLY, CDR2 FYNNEI.

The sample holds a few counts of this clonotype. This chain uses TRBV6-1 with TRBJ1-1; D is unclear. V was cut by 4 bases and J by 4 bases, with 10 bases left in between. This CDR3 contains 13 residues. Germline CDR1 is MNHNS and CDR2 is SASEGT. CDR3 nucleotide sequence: TGTGCCAGCAGTGCACAGCCGAGCACTGAAGCTTTCTTT. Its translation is CASSAQPSTEAFF.

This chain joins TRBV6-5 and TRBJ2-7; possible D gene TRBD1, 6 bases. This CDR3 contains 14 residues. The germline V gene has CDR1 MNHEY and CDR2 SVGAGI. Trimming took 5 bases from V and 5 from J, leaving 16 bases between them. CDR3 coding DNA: TGTGCCAGCAGTGCCTACAGGGTTCGGCACGAGCAGTACTTC. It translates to CASSAYRVRHEQYF.

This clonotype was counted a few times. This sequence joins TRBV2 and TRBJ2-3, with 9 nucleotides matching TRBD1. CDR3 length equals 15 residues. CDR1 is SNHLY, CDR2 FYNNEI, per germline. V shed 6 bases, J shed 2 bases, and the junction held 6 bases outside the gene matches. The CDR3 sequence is CASRGTGLITDTQYF. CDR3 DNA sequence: TGTGCCAGCAGGGGGACAGGGTTGATCACAGATACGCAGTATTTT.

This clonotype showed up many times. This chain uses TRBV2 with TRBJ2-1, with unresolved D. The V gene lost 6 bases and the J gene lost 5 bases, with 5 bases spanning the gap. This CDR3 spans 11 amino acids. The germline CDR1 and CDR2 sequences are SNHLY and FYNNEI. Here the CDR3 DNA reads TGTGCCAGCAGGTCCGACAATGAGCAGTTCTTC. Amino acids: CASRSDNEQFF.

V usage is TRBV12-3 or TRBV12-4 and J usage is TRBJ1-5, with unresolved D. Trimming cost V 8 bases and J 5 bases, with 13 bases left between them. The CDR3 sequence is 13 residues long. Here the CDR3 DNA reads TGTGCCAGCCGTGGGTCATGGCATCAGCCCCAGCATTTT. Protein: CASRGSWHQPQHF.

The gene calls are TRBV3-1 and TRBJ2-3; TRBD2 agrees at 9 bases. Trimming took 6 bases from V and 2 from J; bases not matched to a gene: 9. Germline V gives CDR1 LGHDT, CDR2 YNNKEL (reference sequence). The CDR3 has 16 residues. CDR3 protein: CASSPRSGGLTDTQYF. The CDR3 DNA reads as TGTGCCAGCAGTCCTCGTAGCGGGGGCCTCACAGATACGCAGTATTTT.

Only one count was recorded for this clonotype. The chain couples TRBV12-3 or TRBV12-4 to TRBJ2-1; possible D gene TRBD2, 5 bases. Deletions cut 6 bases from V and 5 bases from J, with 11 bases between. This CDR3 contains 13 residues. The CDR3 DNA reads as TGTGCCAGCAGCCCCCGGAGGCACAATGAGCAGTTCTTC. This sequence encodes CASSPRRHNEQFF.

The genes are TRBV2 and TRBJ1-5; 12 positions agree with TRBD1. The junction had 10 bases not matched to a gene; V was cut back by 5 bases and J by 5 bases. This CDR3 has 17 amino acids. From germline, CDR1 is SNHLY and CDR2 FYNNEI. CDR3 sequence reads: CASSYVPGQGADQPQHF. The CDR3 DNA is TGTGCCAGCAGTTACGTCCCGGGACAGGGGGCGGATCAGCCCCAGCATTTT.

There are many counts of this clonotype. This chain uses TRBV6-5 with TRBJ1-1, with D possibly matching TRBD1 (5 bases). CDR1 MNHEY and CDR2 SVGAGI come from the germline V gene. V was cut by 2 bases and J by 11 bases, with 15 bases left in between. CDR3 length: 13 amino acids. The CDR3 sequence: CASSYGRWGEAFF. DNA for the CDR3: TGTGCCAGCAGTTACGGTCGGTGGGGCGAGGCTTTCTTT.

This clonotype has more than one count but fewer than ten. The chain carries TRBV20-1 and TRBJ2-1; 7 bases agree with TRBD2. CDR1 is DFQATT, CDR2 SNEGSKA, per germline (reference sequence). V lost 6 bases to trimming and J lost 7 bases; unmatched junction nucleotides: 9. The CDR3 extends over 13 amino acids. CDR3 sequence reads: CSARRGEVNEQFF. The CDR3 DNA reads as TGCAGTGCCCGCCGGGGGGAAGTGAATGAGCAGTTCTTC.

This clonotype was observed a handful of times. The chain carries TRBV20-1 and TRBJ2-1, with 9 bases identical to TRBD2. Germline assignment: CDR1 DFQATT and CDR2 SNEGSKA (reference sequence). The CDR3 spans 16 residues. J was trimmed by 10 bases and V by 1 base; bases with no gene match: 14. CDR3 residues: CSARAPLAGGPKEQFF. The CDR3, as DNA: TGCAGTGCTAGAGCCCCACTGGCGGGGGGGCCAAAAGAGCAGTTCTTC.

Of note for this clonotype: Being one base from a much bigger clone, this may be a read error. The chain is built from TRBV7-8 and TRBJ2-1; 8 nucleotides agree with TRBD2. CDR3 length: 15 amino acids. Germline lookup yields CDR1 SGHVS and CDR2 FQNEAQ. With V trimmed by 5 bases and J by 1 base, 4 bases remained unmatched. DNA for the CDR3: TGTGCCAGCAGCCGAAGCGGGGGATCCTACAATGAGCAGTTCTTC. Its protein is CASSRSGGSYNEQFF. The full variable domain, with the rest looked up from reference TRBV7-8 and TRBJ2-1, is GAGVSQSPRYKVAKRGQDVALRCDPISGHVSLFWYQQALGQGPEFLTYFQNEAQLDKSGLPSDRFFAERPEGSVSTLKIQRTQQEDSAVYLCASSRSGGSYNEQFFGPGTRLTVL.

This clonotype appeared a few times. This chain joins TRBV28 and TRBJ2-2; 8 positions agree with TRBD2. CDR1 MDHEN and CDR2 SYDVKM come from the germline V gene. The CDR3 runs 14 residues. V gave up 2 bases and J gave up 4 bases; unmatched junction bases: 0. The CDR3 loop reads CASSLLAGTGELFF. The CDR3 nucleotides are TGTGCCAGCAGTTTACTAGCGGGCACCGGGGAGCTGTTTTTT.

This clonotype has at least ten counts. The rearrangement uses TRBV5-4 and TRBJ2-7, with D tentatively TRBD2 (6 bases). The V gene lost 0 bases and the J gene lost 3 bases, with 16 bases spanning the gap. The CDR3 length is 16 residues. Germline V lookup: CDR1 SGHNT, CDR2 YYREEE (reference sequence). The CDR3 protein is CASSLAGRGRSYEQYF. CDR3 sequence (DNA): TGTGCCAGCAGCTTGGCCGGGCGGGGTCGAAGCTACGAGCAGTACTTC.

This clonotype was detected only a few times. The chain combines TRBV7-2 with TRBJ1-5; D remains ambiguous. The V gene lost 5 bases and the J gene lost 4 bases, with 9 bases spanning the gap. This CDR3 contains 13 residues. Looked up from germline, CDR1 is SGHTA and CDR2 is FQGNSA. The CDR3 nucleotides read TGTGCCAGCAGCCCCAACCCTAATCAGCCCCAGCATTTT. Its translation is CASSPNPNQPQHF.

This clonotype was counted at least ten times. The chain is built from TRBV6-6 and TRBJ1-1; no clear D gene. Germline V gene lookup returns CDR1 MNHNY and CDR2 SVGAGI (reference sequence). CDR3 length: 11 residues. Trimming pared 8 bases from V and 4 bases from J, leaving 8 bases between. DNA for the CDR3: TGTGCCAGCGGCTTGAGCACTGAAGCTTTCTTT. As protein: CASGLSTEAFF.

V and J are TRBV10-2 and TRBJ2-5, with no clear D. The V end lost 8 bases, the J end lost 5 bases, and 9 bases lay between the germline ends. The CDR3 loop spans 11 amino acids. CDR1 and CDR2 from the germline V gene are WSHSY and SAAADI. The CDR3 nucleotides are TGCGCCAGCGGACCTGGGGAGACCCAGTACTTC. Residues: CASGPGETQYF.

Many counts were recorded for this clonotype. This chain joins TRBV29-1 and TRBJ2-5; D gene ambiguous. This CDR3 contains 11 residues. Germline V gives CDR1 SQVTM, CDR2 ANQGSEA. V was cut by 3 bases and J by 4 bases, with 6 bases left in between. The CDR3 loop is CSVDWLETQYF. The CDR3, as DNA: TGCAGCGTTGATTGGTTAGAGACCCAGTACTTC.

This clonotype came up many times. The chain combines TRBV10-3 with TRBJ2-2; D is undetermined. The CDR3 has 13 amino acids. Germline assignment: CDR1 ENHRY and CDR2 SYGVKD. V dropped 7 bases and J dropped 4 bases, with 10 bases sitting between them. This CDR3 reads CAIKPQVTGELFF. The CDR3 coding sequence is TGTGCCATCAAACCACAAGTCACCGGGGAGCTGTTTTTT.